The entry below gives a single T cell receptor (beta chain) sequence along with its context. V gave up 5 bases and J gave up 12 bases, with 22 bases separating them. Per germline, CDR1 ENHRY and CDR2 SYGVKD. This CDR3 contains 14 residues. This record comes from a study of cytotoxic CD8 clonotypes in ibrutinib-treated CLL. Profiled with immunoSEQ multiplex PCR; TCRdb holds only in-frame clones, not every one. The sample has 100,000 to 150,000 clones, approximately 85% seen once; the top ten hold roughly 2%. The chain uses TRBV10-3 and TRBJ1-1; D may be TRBD1 (6 bases). The sequencing used PBMCs, collected after 24 months of ibrutinib treatment. The receptor was isolated from a human donor with chronic lymphocytic leukemia. The CDR3: CAISRAGDSPVPFF. The DNA for the CDR3 is TGTGCCATCAGTCGGGCAGGGGATTCCCCTGTCCCTTTCTTT.